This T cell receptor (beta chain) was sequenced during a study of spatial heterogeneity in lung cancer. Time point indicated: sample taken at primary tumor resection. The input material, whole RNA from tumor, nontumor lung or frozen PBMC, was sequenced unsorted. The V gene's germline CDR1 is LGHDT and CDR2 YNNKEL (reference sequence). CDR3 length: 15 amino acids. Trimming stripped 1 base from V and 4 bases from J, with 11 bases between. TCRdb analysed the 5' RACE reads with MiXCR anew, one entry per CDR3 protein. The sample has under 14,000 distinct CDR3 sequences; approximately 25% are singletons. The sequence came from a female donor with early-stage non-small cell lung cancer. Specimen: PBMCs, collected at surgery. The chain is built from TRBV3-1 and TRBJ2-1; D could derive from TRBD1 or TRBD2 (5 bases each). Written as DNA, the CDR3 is TGTGCCAGCAGCCAAGCGAGCGGACATTACAATGAGCAGTTCTTC. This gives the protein CASSQASGHYNEQFF.